A single sample is the source of the 7 T cell receptor beta chains below, sequenced in a study of blood T cells in healthy people across ages. Alongside a J-beta primer mix, a sample-barcoded 5' primer served in a second PCR lasting roughly 6 to 12 cycles. Using its own MiXCR run on the 5' RACE reads, TCRdb lists one record per CDR3 protein. The sample carries over a million distinct CDR3 sequences, roughly 45% recorded once. The sequenced sample was blood. These receptors all come from a woman between 18 and 30 years old in good health.

This clonotype was detected once. This rearrangement joins TRBV6-1 to TRBJ2-5; 9 nucleotides line up with TRBD2. Trimming at V came to 2 bases and at J to 5 bases, leaving 9 bases not matched to a gene. The CDR3 is made up of 16 amino acids. Germline V gives CDR1 MNHNS, CDR2 SASEGT. In nucleotides, the CDR3 is TGTGCCAGCAGTGAATTCCTAGCGGGGACCGCCGAGACCCAGTACTTC. Amino acids: CASSEFLAGTAETQYF.

The chain joins TRBV5-1 to TRBJ1-1, with 7 nucleotides matching TRBD1. This CDR3 is 16 amino acids long. Unmatched junction bases numbered 14, after V lost 4 bases and J lost 5 bases. CDR1 is SGHRS, CDR2 YFSETQ, per germline. CDR3 amino acids: CASSPISAGGGTEAFF. For the CDR3, the DNA is TGCGCCAGCAGCCCAATAAGCGCAGGGGGAGGGACTGAAGCTTTCTTT.

The chain has TRBV7-2 and TRBJ2-5; 10 nucleotides align to TRBD2. J lost 11 bases, V lost 5 bases, and 20 bases had no gene match. The germline V gene has CDR1 SGHTA and CDR2 FQGNSA. This CDR3 contains 17 residues. This CDR3 reads CASSQILAGGSHNEQYF. The CDR3, as DNA: TGTGCCAGCAGCCAGATATTAGCGGGAGGTTCCCACAATGAGCAGTACTTC. Combining the CDR3 with reference TRBV7-2 and TRBJ2-5 gives the whole variable domain GAGVSQSPSNKVTEKGKDVELRCDPISGHTALYWYRQSLGQGLEFLIYFQGNSAPDKSGLPSDRFSAERTGGSVSTLTIQRTQQEDSAVYLCASSQILAGGSHNEQYFGPGTRLLVL.

The rearrangement joins TRBV4-1 to TRBJ2-1; D is undetermined. The CDR3 length is 18 residues. The germline V and J ends were trimmed by 0 bases and 0 bases, with 15 bases remaining between them. The germline gives CDR1 MGHRA, CDR2 YSYEKL. CDR3 nucleotides: TGCGCCAGCAGCCAAGATTCCCAGCCCTTGAGCTCCTACAATGAGCAGTTCTTC. This translates into CASSQDSQPLSSYNEQFF.

This chain connects TRBV9 to TRBJ1-1, with 7 bases matching TRBD1. The J segment lost 10 bases and the V segment lost 0 bases, leaving 18 bases of the junction unmatched. CDR3 size: 17 residues. Germline V gene sequence: CDR1 SGDLS, CDR2 YYNGEE. Here the CDR3 reads CASSVATGDSGRHRAFF. DNA for the CDR3: TGTGCCAGCAGCGTAGCTACGGGGGACAGCGGTCGGCATCGAGCTTTCTTT.

This clonotype was detected only a few times. This chain uses TRBV6-5 with TRBJ1-1; a possible D gene is TRBD1 (5 bases). From germline, CDR1 is MNHEY and CDR2 SVGAGI. Trimming pared 0 bases from V and 6 bases from J, leaving 14 bases between. This CDR3 has 15 residues. The CDR3 DNA follows: TGTGCCAGCAGTTACTCCTCGGCAGGGCCCGCTGAAGCTTTCTTT. It yields the protein CASSYSSAGPAEAFF.

The genes are TRBV7-9 and TRBJ2-1, with D perhaps matching TRBD1 or TRBD2 (6 bases each). The germline V and J ends were trimmed by 9 bases and 9 bases, with 24 bases remaining between them. In germline, CDR1 is SEHNR, CDR2 FQNEAQ (reference sequence). The CDR3 spans 15 residues. The CDR3 protein is CASSKPGSGAGEQFF. The DNA for the CDR3 is TGTGCCAGTAGCAAACCAGGGTCGGGGGCGGGTGAGCAGTTCTTC.